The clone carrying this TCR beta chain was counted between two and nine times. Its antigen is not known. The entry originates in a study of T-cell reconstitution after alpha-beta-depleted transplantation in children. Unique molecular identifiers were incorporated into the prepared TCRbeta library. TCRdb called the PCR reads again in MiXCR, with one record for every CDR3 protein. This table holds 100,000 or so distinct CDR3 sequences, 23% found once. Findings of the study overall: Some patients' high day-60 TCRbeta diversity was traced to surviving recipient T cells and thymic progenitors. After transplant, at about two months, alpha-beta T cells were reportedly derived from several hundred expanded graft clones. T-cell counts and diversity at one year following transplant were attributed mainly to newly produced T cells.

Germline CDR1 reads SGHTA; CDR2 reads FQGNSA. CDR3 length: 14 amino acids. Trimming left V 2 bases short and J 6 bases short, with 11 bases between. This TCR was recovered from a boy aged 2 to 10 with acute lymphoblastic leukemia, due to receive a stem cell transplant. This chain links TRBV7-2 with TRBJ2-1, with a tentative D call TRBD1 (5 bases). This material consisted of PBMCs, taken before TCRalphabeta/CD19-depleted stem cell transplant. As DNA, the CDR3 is TGTGCCAGCAGCTTATATCAGGGCCCCAATGAGCAGTTCTTC. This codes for CASSLYQGPNEQFF.